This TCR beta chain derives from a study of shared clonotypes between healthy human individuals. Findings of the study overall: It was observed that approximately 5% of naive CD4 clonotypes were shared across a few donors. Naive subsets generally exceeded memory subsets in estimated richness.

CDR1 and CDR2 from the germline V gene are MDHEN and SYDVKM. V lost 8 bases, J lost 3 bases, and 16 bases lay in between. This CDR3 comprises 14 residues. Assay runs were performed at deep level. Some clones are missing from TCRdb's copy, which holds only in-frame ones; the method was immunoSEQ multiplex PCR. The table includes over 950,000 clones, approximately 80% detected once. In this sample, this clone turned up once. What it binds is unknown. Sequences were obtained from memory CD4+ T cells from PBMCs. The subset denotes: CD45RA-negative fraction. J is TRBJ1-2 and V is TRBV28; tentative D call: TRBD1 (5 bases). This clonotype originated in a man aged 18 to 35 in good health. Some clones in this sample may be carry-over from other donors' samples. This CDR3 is CASGPPWGYYGYTF. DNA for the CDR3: TGTGCCAGCGGACCCCCGTGGGGGTACTATGGCTACACCTTC.